This TCR beta chain was obtained from a study of control samples from healthy donors and cancer patients. Sequencing used immunoSEQ multiplex PCR; TCRdb keeps in-frame clones, though not all of them. The repertoire holds tens of thousands of clones, with about 89% as singletons. Trimming removed 6 bases from V and 8 bases from J, with 16 bases in between. Germline CDR1 is SGHTA and CDR2 is FQGNSA. The CDR3 runs 13 residues. The sequence was collected from a man aged 50-60 years in good health. The sequencing input was blood. V gene TRBV7-2 combines with J gene TRBJ1-2, with a tentative D call TRBD1 (6 bases). The CDR3 reads CASSPQGREGYTF. The CDR3 DNA sequence: TGTGCCAGCAGTCCTCAGGGGAGGGAAGGCTACACCTTC.